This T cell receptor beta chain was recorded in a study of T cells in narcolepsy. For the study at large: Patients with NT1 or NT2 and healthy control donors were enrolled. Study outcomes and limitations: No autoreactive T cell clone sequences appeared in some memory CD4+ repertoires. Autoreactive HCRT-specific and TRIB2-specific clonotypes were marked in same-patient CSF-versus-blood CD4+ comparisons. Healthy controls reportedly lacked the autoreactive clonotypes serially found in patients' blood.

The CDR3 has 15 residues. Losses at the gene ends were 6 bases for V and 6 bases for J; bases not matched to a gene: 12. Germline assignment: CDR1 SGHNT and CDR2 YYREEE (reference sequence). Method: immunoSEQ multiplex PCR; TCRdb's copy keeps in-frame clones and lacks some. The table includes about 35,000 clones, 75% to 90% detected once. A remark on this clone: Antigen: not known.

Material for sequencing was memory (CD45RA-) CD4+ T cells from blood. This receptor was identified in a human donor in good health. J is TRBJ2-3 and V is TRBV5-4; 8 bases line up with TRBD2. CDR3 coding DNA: TGTGCCAGCACCATCAGCGGGAGAATGGGGGATACGCAGTATTTT. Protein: CASTISGRMGDTQYF.